The rows below give T cell receptor beta chains drawn from one sample of a study of long-term antiretroviral therapy in people with HIV. Only in-frame clones appear in the TCRdb table, and some are missing; sequencing was by immunoSEQ multiplex PCR. The sample carries 34,000 or so clones, 94% recorded once. The source material was unsorted PBMCs, sampled 5.1 years after starting antiretroviral therapy. The receptors were sampled from a woman between 50 and 59 years old with HIV. The CDR3 runs from the conserved cysteine through the conserved F or W. A D gene is named only where the DNA matches it firmly. Clone size is not always given. Where it is, it says once, few, many or a class for expanded clones.

v_call	clone_size	j_call	d_call	cdr3_nt	cdr3_aa
TRBV29-1	NA	TRBJ2-7	TRBD1	TGCAGCGTTGAAGATACAGGGGGTGGCGAGCAGTACTTC	CSVEDTGGGEQYF
TRBV18	NA	TRBJ2-1	NA	TGTGCCAGCTCACGCAACCGGTCCGCCAGTAGGGATGAGCAGTTCTTC	CASSRNRSASRDEQFF
TRBV15	once	TRBJ2-7	NA	TGTGCCACCAGCAGATGGTCGGGGGCGGTGTACGAGCAGTACTTC	CATSRWSGAVYEQYF
TRBV25-1	once	TRBJ2-2	NA	TGTGCCACCAGACGACCGGGACGGGACACCGGGGAGCTGTTTTTT	CATRRPGRDTGELFF
TRBV27	NA	TRBJ2-5	NA	TGTGCCAGCGCCCGACAGGCCTCCCAAGAGACCCAGTACTTC	CASARQASQETQYF
TRBV2	NA	TRBJ2-2	TRBD2	TGTGCCTCTCATAGCGGGTCGAACACCGGGGAGCTGTTTTTT	CASHSGSNTGELFF
TRBV19	NA	TRBJ1-4	NA	TGTGCCAGTAGTTCCGTACAGGGCCTACCTGAGAAACTGTTTTTT	CASSSVQGLPEKLFF
TRBV5-1	NA	TRBJ1-4	NA	TGCGCCAGCAGCTTGAGCCAGGTGGATGAAAAACTGTTTTTT	CASSLSQVDEKLFF
TRBV27	NA	TRBJ2-1	TRBD1	TGTGCCAGCAGTCCAAGGGGGCTCGGCCTCTACAATGAGCAGTTCTTC	CASSPRGLGLYNEQFF
TRBV7-2	NA	TRBJ2-7	NA	TGTGCCAGCAGCTTAGTGAGGGAAACGTACGAGCAGTACTTC	CASSLVRETYEQYF
TRBV5-1	once	TRBJ2-2	NA	TGCGCCAGCAGCTTGACCGGGACGGCGAACACCGGGGAGCTGTTTTTT	CASSLTGTANTGELFF
TRBV11-2	NA	TRBJ2-7	TRBD1	TGTGCCAGCAGCTTAGAAACAGGGGGCTACGAGCAGTACTTC	CASSLETGGYEQYF
TRBV6-4	NA	TRBJ1-1	NA	TGTGCCAGCAGTGATGTGGCAGGACTGAACACTGAAGCTTTCTTT	CASSDVAGLNTEAFF
TRBV11-2	NA	TRBJ2-1	TRBD2	TGTGCCACCCGGGGGGGGAAGTATGAGCAGTTCTTC	CATRGGKYEQFF
TRBV6-1	NA	TRBJ1-3	TRBD1	TGTGCCAGCAGGAGGACAGGGGAAGGAAACACCATATATTTT	CASRRTGEGNTIYF
TRBV30	NA	TRBJ1-1	TRBD1	TGTGCCTGGAGAGAACAGGGGTCCACTGAAGCTTTCTTT	CAWREQGSTEAFF
TRBV6-6	NA	TRBJ2-7	NA	TGTGCCAGCAGTTACTCGGGCGAGCAGTACTTC	CASSYSGEQYF
TRBV9	NA	TRBJ2-1	NA	TGTGCCAGCAGCGTATCCCGTACTCCCCAATCCCGGACAAGTACCTACAATGAGCAGTTCTTC	CASSVSRTPQSRTSTYNEQFF
TRBV5-1	NA	TRBJ1-2	NA	TGCGCCAGCAGCTTTACAGTAAACTATGGCTACACCTTC	CASSFTVNYGYTF
TRBV7-6	NA	TRBJ2-3	TRBD2	TGTGCCAGCAGCTTAGGCCTAGCGGGGGGCAGCACAGATACGCAGTATTTT	CASSLGLAGGSTDTQYF
TRBV4-1	NA	TRBJ2-1	NA	TGCGCCAGCAGCCGGACGACAGCCTACAATGAGCAGTTCTTC	CASSRTTAYNEQFF
TRBV5-6	NA	TRBJ2-5	TRBD2	TGTGCCAGCAGCTGGACTTTAGCGGGGGAAGACCAAGAGACCCAGTACTTC	CASSWTLAGEDQETQYF
TRBV7-9	NA	TRBJ1-6	TRBD1	TGTGCCACCACCAAGCCGGGGACAGGTTATAATTCACCCCTCCACTTT	CATTKPGTGYNSPLHF
TRBV14	NA	TRBJ2-1	NA	TGTGCCAGCAGCCAAGATTGGTCCTCGTGGGGGTTCTTC	CASSQDWSSWGFF
TRBV5-6	NA	TRBJ1-3	NA	TGTGCCAGCAGCTCTCTGGACAGCCCCGCAAACACCATATATTTT	CASSSLDSPANTIYF
TRBV7-6	NA	TRBJ2-1	TRBD2	TGTGCCAGCAGCTTAGGGGAGCGGGGACTAGCGGGGGGGCACGGCAGCAATGAGCAGTTCTTC	CASSLGERGLAGGHGSNEQFF
TRBV10-2	NA	TRBJ2-2	TRBD1	TGCGCCAGCAGCTTTCAGGGGGTGGTGCCCGGGGAGCTGTTTTTT	CASSFQGVVPGELFF
TRBV6-5	NA	TRBJ1-2	TRBD1	TGTGCCAGCAGTTCCCGGACAGGCTATGGCTACACCTTC	CASSSRTGYGYTF
TRBV15	NA	TRBJ1-3	NA	TGTGCCACCAGCAGAGATCCCGGCTCTGGAAACACCATATATTTT	CATSRDPGSGNTIYF
TRBV29-1	NA	TRBJ2-3	TRBD2	TGCAGCGTAGCCCTAGCGGGGGGGACCATGGCAGGAGTGCAGTATTTT	CSVALAGGTMAGVQYF
TRBV19	NA	TRBJ2-5	NA	TGTGCCAGTAGTATAGGACTTCAAGAGACCCAGTACTTC	CASSIGLQETQYF
TRBV29-1	NA	TRBJ2-1	NA	TGCAGCGTGATTCCGGATTACAATGAGCAGTTCTTC	CSVIPDYNEQFF
TRBV6-6	NA	TRBJ1-5	NA	TGTGCCAGCAGGCCTGTTCGCGGGAGCGATCAGCCCCAGCATTTT	CASRPVRGSDQPQHF
TRBV9	NA	TRBJ1-6	NA	TGTGCCAGCAGCGACCAAGATCTGTATAATTCACCCCTCCACTTT	CASSDQDLYNSPLHF
TRBV5-4	NA	TRBJ1-4	NA	TGTGCCAGCAGCGGAGAGGGACAAGGGGAAAAACTGTTTTTT	CASSGEGQGEKLFF
TRBV9	NA	TRBJ1-3	NA	TGTGCCAGCAGCAGGGGCGGTGGAAACACCATATATTTT	CASSRGGGNTIYF
TRBV7-2	few	TRBJ2-5	NA	TGTGCCAGCAGCCTAGGAACATTTCTCGGGGAGACCCAGTACTTC	CASSLGTFLGETQYF
TRBV7-3	NA	TRBJ1-4	TRBD1	TGTGCCACCCCCCTGTTGAGGGGGCGTCTACTTCAGTCTAATGAAAAACTGTTTTTT	CATPLLRGRLLQSNEKLFF
TRBV9	NA	TRBJ2-3	TRBD2	TGTGCCAGCAGCTTATCGCCTAGCGGGGTTAGCACAGATACGCAGTATTTT	CASSLSPSGVSTDTQYF
TRBV5-1	NA	TRBJ2-7	NA	TGCGCCAGCAGCTTGGCCGGTGAAAGCTATCACGAGCAGTACTTC	CASSLAGESYHEQYF
TRBV2	NA	TRBJ2-5	TRBD2	TGTGCCAGCAGCCTAGCTCTAGCGGGCATAGAGACCCAGTACTTC	CASSLALAGIETQYF
TRBV5-4	NA	TRBJ1-1	NA	TGTGCCAGCAGCTTGGGGGGACAAAACACTGAAGCTTTCTTT	CASSLGGQNTEAFF
TRBV6-7	NA	TRBJ1-2	NA	TGTGCCCCCCTAGGGCTGCAAGCTAACTATGGCTACACCTTC	CAPLGLQANYGYTF
TRBV18	NA	TRBJ2-5	TRBD2	TGTGCCAGCTCACCAGGACTAGCGGGGGCACAAGAGACCCAGTACTTC	CASSPGLAGAQETQYF
TRBV30	few	TRBJ1-2	NA	TGTGCCTGGAGTCTGGCAGCCTTGGGCTACACCTTC	CAWSLAALGYTF
TRBV19	NA	TRBJ2-2	NA	TGTGCCAGTAGTTTAACAGGCTACACCGGGGAGCTGTTTTTT	CASSLTGYTGELFF
TRBV7-3	NA	TRBJ2-2	NA	TGTGCCAGCAGCTCGGTAGGGGAGGGGGAGCTGTTTTTT	CASSSVGEGELFF
TRBV4-2	NA	TRBJ1-4	NA	TGTGCCAGCAGCCAAGTGCGTGAAAAACTGTTTTTT	CASSQVREKLFF
TRBV7-9	once	TRBJ1-6	NA	TGTGCCAGCAGCCCACAGGGATCCGGTAATTCACCCCTCCACTTT	CASSPQGSGNSPLHF
TRBV30	NA	TRBJ1-2	NA	TGTGCCTGGAGTGCTCCGGAGGGATCTAACTATGGCTACACCTTC	CAWSAPEGSNYGYTF
TRBV27	NA	TRBJ2-5	NA	TGTGCCAGCAGTATGACCGGGACAACGAAAGAGACCCAGTACTTC	CASSMTGTTKETQYF
TRBV30	NA	TRBJ2-6	NA	TGTGCCCTATCTCGGTTATCTGGGGCCAACGTCCTGACTTTC	CALSRLSGANVLTF
TRBV29-1	NA	TRBJ2-1	NA	TGCAGCGGGGGGGACAGTAAATACAATGAGCAGTTCTTC	CSGGDSKYNEQFF
TRBV29-1	NA	TRBJ1-1	TRBD1	TGCAGCGTTCGGGACAGGGGACCTGAAGCTTTCTTT	CSVRDRGPEAFF
TRBV6-5	NA	TRBJ2-7	NA	TGTGCCAGCAGGGTTACAGGGAACTACGAGCAGTACTTC	CASRVTGNYEQYF
TRBV7-2	NA	TRBJ2-1	TRBD2	TGTGCCAGCAGCTTCCCCGGTAGCGGGGGGGGGTCGGGGCAGTTCTTC	CASSFPGSGGGSGQFF
TRBV19	NA	TRBJ1-6	TRBD1	TGTGCCAGTAGTGCAGCAGGGGGATCACCCCTCCACTTT	CASSAAGGSPLHF
TRBV7-3	NA	TRBJ1-3	NA	TGTGCCAGCAGCTACGGACCGGTAAGGCCAACAAACACCATATATTTT	CASSYGPVRPTNTIYF
TRBV7-9	NA	TRBJ1-3	TRBD1	TGTGCCAGCAGCTTGACAGGGGGCAGAAACACCATATATTTT	CASSLTGGRNTIYF
TRBV5-6	NA	TRBJ1-5	TRBD1	TGTGCCAGCAGCTTGGCCGGGACAGGGATTCAGCCCCAGCATTTT	CASSLAGTGIQPQHF